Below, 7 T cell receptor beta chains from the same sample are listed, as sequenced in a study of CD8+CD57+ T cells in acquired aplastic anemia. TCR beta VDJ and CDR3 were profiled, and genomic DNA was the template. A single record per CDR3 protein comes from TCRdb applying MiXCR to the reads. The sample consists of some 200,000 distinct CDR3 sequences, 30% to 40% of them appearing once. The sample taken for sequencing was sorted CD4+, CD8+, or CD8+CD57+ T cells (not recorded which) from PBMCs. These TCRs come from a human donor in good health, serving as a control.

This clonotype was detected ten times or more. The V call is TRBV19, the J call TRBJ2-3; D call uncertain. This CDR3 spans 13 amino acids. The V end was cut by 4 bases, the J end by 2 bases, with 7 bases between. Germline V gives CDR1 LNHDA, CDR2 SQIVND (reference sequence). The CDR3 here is CASSRPNTDTQYF. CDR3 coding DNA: TGTGCCAGTAGTAGACCAAACACAGATACGCAGTATTTT. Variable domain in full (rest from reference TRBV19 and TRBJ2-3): DGGITQSPKYLFRKEGQNVTLSCEQNLNHDAMYWYRQDPGQGLRLIYYSQIVNDFQKGDIAEGYSVSREKKESFPLTVTSAQKNPTAFYLCASSRPNTDTQYFGPGTRLTVL.

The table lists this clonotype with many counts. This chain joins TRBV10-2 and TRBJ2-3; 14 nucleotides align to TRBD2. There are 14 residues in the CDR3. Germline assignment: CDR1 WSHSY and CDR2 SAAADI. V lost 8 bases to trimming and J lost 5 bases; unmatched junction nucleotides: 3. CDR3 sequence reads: CASGTSGRGDTQYF. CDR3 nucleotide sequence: TGCGCCAGCGGGACTAGCGGGAGAGGAGATACGCAGTATTTT.

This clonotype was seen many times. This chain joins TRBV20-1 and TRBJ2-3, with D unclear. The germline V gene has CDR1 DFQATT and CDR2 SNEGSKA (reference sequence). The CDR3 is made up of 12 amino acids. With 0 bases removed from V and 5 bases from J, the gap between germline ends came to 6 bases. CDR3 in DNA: TGCAGTGCTAGAGAATACCAAGATACGCAGTATTTT. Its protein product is CSAREYQDTQYF.

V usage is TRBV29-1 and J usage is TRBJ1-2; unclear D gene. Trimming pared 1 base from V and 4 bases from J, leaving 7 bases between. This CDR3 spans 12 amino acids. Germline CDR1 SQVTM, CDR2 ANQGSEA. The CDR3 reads CSVEVSAYGYTF. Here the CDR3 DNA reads TGCAGCGTTGAAGTATCAGCCTATGGCTACACCTTC.

The CDR3 reads CASSERGVGNQPQHF. The CDR3 DNA reads TGTGCCAGCAGTGAACGGGGGGTCGGCAATCAGCCCCAGCATTTT. The V gene is TRBV2, the J gene TRBJ1-5; maybe TRBD1 (5 bases). Trimming shortened V by 2 bases and J by 2 bases, and 10 bases separated the two germline ends. The CDR3 sequence is 15 residues long. Germline CDR1 reads SNHLY; CDR2 reads FYNNEI. Full variable domain (missing parts from reference TRBV2 and TRBJ1-5): EPEVTQTPSHQVTQMGQEVILRCVPISNHLYFYWYRQILGQKVEFLVSFYNNEISEKSEIFDDQFSVERPDGSNFTLKIRSTKLEDSAMYFCASSERGVGNQPQHFGDGTRLSIL.

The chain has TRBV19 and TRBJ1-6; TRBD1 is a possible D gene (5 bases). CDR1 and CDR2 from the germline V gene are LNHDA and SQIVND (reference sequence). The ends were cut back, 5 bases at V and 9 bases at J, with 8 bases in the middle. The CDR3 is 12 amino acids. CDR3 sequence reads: CASSPGGSPLHF. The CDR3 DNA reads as TGTGCCAGTAGTCCGGGGGGTTCACCCCTCCACTTT.

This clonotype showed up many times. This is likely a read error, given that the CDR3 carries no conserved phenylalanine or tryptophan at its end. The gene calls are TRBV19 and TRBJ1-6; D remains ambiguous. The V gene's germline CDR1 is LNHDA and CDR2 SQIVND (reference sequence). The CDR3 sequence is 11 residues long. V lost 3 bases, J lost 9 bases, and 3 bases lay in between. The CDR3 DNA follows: TGTGCCAGTAGTATTTCTTCACCCCTCCACCTT. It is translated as CASSISSPLHL.